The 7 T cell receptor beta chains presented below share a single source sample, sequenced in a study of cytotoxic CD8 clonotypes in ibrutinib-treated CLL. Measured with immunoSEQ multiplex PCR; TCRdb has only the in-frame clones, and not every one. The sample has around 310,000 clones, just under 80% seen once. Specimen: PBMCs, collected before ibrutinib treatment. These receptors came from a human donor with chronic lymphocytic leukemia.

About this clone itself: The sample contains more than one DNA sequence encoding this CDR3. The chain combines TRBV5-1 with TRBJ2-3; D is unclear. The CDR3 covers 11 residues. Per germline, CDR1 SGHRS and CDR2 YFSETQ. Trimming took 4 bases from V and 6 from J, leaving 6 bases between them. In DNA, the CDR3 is TGCGCCAGCAGCCTAGGGGATACGCAGTATTTT. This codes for CASSLGDTQYF.

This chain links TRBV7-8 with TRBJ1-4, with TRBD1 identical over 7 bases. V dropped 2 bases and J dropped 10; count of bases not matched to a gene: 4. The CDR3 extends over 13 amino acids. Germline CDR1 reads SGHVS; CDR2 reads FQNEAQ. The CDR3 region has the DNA TGTGCCAGCAGCTTATCCAGGGGGGGAAAACTGTTTTTT. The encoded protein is CASSLSRGGKLFF.

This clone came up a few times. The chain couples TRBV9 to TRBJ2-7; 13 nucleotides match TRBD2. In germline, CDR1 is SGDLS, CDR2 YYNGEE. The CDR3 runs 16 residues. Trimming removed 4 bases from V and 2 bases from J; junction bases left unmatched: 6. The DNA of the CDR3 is TGTGCCAGCAGCCCTCGACTAGCGGGAGGACCCTACGAGCAGTACTTC. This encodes CASSPRLAGGPYEQYF.

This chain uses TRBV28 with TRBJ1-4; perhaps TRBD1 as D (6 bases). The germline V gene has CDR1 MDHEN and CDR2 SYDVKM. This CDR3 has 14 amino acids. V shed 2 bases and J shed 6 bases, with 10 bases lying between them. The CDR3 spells CASSLPDRHEKLFF. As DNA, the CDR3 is TGTGCCAGCAGTTTACCGGACAGACATGAAAAACTGTTTTTT.

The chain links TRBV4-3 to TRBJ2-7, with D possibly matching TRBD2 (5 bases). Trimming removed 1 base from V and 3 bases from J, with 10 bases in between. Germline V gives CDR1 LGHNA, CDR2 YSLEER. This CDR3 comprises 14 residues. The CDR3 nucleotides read TGCGCCAGCAGCCAAGCAGCGAGGGACTACGAGCAGTACTTC. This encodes CASSQAARDYEQYF.

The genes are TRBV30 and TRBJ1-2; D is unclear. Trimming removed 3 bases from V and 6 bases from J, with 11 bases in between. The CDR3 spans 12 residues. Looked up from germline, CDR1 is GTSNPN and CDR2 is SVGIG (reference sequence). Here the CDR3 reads CAWSPRADGYTF. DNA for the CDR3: TGTGCCTGGAGCCCAAGAGCAGATGGCTACACCTTC.

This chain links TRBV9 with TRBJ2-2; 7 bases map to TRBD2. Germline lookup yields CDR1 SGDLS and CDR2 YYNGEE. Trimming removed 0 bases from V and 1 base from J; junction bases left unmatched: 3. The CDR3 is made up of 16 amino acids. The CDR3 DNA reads TGTGCCAGCAGCGTAGGCGGGAGCTTGAACACCGGGGAGCTGTTTTTT. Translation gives CASSVGGSLNTGELFF. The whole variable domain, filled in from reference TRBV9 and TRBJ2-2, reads DSGVTQTPKHLITATGQRVTLRCSPRSGDLSVYWYQQSLDQGLQFLIQYYNGEERAKGNILERFSAQQFPDLHSELNLSSLELGDSALYFCASSVGGSLNTGELFFGEGSRLTVL.